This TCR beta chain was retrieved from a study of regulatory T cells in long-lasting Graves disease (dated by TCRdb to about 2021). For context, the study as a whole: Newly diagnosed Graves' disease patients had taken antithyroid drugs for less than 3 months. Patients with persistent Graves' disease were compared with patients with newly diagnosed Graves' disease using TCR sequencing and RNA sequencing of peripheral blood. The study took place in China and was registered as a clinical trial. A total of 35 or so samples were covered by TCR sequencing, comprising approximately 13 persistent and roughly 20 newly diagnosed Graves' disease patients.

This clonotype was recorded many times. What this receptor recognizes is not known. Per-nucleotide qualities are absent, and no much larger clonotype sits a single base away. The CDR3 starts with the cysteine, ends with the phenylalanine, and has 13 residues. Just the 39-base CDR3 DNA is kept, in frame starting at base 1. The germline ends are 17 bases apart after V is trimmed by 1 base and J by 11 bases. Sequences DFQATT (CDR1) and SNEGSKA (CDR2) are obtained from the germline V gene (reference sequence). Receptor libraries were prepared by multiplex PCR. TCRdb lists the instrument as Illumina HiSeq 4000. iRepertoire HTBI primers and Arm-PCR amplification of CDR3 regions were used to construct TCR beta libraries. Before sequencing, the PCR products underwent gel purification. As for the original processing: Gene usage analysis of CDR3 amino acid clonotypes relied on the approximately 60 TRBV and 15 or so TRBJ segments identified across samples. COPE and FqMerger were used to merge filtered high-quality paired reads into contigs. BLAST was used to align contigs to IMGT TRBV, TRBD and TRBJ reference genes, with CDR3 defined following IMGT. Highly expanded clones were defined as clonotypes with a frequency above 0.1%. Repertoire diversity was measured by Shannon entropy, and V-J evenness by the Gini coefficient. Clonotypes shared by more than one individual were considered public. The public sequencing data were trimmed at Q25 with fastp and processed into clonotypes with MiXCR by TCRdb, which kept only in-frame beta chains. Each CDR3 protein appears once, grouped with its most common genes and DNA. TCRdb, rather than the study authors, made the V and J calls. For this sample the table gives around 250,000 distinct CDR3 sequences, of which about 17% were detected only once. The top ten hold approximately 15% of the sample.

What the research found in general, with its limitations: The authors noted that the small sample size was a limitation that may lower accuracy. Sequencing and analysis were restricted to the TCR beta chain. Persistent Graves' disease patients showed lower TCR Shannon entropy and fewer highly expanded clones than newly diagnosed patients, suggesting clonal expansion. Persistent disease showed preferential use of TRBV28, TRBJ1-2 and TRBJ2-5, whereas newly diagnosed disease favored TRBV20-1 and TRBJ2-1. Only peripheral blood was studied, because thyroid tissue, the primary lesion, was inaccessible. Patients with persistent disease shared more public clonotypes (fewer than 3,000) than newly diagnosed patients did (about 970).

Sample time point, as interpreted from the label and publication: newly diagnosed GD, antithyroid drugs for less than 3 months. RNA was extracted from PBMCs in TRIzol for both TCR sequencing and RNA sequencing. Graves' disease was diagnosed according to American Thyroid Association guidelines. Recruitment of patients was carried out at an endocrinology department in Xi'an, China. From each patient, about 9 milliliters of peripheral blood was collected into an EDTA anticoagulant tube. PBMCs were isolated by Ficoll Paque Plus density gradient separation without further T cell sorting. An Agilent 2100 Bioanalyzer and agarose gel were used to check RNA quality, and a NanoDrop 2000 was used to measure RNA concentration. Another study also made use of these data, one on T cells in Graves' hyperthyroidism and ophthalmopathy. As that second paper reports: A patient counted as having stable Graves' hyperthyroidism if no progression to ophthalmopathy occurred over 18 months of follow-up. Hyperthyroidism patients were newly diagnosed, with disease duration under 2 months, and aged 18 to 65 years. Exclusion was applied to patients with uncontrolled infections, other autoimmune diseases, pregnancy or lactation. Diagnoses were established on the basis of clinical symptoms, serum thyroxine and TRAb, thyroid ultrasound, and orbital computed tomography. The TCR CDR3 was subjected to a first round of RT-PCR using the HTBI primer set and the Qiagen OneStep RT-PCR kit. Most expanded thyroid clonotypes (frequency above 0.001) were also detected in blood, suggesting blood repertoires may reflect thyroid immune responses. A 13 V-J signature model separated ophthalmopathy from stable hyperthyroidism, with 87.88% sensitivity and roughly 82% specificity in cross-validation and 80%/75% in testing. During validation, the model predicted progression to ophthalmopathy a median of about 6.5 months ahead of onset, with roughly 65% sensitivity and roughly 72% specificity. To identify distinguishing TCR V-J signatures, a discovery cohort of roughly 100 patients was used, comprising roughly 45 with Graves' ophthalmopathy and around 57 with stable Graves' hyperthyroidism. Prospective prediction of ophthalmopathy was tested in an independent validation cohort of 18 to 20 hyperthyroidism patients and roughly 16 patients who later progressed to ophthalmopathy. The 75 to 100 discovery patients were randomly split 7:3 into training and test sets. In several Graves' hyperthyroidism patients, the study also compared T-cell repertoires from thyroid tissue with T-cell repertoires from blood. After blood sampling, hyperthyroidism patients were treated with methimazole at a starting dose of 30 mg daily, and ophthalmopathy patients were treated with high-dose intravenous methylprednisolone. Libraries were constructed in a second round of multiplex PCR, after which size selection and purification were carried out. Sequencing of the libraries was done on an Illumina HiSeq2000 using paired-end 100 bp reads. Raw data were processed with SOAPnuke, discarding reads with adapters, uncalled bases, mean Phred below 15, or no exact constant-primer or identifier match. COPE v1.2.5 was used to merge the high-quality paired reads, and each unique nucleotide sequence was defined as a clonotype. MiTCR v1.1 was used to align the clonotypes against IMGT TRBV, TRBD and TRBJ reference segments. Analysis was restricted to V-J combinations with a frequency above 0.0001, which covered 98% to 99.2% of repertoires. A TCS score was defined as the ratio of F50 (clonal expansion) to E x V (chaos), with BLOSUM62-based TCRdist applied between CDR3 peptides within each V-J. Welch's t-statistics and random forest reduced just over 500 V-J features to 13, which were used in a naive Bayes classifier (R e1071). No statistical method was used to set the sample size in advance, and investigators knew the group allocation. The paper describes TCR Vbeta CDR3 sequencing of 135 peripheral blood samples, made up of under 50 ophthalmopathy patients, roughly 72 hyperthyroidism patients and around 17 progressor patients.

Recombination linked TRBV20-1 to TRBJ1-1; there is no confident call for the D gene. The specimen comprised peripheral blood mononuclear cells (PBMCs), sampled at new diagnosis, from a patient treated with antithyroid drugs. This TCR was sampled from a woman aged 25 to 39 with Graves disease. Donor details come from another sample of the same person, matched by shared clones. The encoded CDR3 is CSARVPSHGRAFF. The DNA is TGCAGTGCTAGAGTACCGTCTCACGGGAGGGCTTTCTTT.